Following are 27 T cell receptor beta chains from one sample sequenced in a study of T cells in localized non-small cell lung cancer. TCRdb's table, derived via immunoSEQ multiplex PCR, lists solely in-frame clones and lacks some. Counted here are over 25,000 clones, 90% occurring once; the ten biggest clones make up approximately 1.1%. Sequences were derived from peripheral blood, sampled before any cancer treatment. The receptors here all came from a woman aged 35 to 69 with stage I lung adenocarcinoma.

The chain's CDR3 is CAWSRGTGPLNTEAFF. CDR3 in DNA: TGTGCCTGGAGTAGGGGGACAGGACCATTGAACACTGAAGCTTTCTTT. V usage is TRBV30 and J usage is TRBJ1-1, with TRBD1 matching over 8 bases. The CDR3 totals 16 residues. V lost 2 bases to trimming and J lost 0 bases; unmatched junction nucleotides: 8. CDR1 is GTSNPN and CDR2 is SVGIG in the germline V gene (reference sequence). The variable domain in full, with the rest retrieved from reference TRBV30 and TRBJ1-1, is SQTIHQWPATLVQPVGSPLSLECTVEGTSNPNLYWYRQAAGRGLQLLFYSVGIGQISSEVPQNLSASRPQDRQFILSSKKLLLSDSGFYLCAWSRGTGPLNTEAFFGQGTRLTVV.

The chain has TRBV2 and TRBJ1-1, with TRBD1 as a possible D gene (5 bases). This CDR3 is built from 13 residues. The germline CDR1 and CDR2 sequences are SNHLY and FYNNEI. V was cut by 5 bases and J by 2 bases, with 9 bases left in between. DNA of the CDR3: TGTGCCAGCAGTTTCCAGGGTAACACTGAAGCTTTCTTT. Its translation: CASSFQGNTEAFF. The whole variable domain, remainder taken from reference TRBV2 and TRBJ1-1, is EPEVTQTPSHQVTQMGQEVILRCVPISNHLYFYWYRQILGQKVEFLVSFYNNEISEKSEIFDDQFSVERPDGSNFTLKIRSTKLEDSAMYFCASSFQGNTEAFFGQGTRLTVV.

The V and J genes are TRBV19 and TRBJ1-1, with TRBD1 matching over 7 bases. The CDR3 runs to 17 residues. Trimming removed 5 bases from V and 1 base from J; junction bases left unmatched: 13. Germline values: CDR1 LNHDA, CDR2 SQIVND (reference sequence). For the CDR3, the DNA is TGTGCCAGTAGTCCCCCGCCGGGACAGTGGCAGAACACTGAAGCTTTCTTT. Amino acid sequence: CASSPPPGQWQNTEAFF.

V and J are TRBV6-6 and TRBJ2-2; 8 nucleotides align to TRBD1. This CDR3 has 15 residues. Losses at the gene ends were 2 bases for V and 3 bases for J; bases not matched to a gene: 2. The germline CDR1 and CDR2 sequences are MNHNY and SVGAGI (reference sequence). The CDR3 nucleotides are TGTGCCAGCAGTTACATGACAGGGGACACCGGGGAGCTGTTTTTT. It encodes CASSYMTGDTGELFF.

This chain connects TRBV2 to TRBJ2-7; D assignment may be TRBD1 or TRBD2 (7 bases each). CDR1 and CDR2 from the germline V gene are SNHLY and FYNNEI. The CDR3 consists of 16 residues. V dropped 6 bases and J dropped 7 bases, with 25 bases sitting between them. CDR3 sequence: CASRDRARGLRREQYF. The CDR3 nucleotides read TGTGCCAGCAGAGACAGGGCGCGGGGACTAAGGAGGGAGCAGTACTTC.

The J gene is TRBJ2-3, the V gene TRBV5-1; 7 bases agree with TRBD2. The V segment lost 6 bases and the J segment 1 base; nucleotides outside the gene matches: 2. The CDR3 contains 13 residues. The germline V gene has CDR1 SGHRS and CDR2 YFSETQ. The DNA for the CDR3 is TGCGCCAGCAAGAGCGGGGGCACAGATACGCAGTATTTT. Translated, it gives CASKSGGTDTQYF.

The rearrangement links TRBV11-1 to TRBJ2-7, with 7 positions matching TRBD1. The CDR3 is made up of 15 amino acids. After removal of 6 bases from V and 5 bases from J, the junction contained 13 bases not matched to a gene. CDR1 and CDR2 from the germline V gene are SGHAT and FQDESV (reference sequence). CDR3 sequence reads: CASRPYRQGGDEQYF. In DNA, the CDR3 is TGTGCCAGCAGACCCTATAGACAGGGCGGAGACGAGCAGTACTTC.

The chain employs TRBV18 and TRBJ1-1; unclear D gene. From germline, CDR1 is KGHSH and CDR2 LQKENI. V was pared by 1 base and J by 5 bases, with 17 bases between. This CDR3 has 16 residues. The CDR3 protein is CASSPQLDGLKTEAFF. Written as DNA, the CDR3 is TGTGCCAGCTCACCACAACTCGACGGGCTAAAGACTGAAGCTTTCTTT.

The genes are TRBV11-3 and TRBJ2-1, with D possibly matching TRBD2 (6 bases). Trimming removed 3 bases from V and 9 bases from J, with 15 bases in between. This CDR3 is 14 amino acids long. The germline V gene encodes CDR1 SGHNT and CDR2 YENEEA. CDR3 coding DNA: TGTGCCAGCAGCTTTCTCAGGGAGGCCAGTGAGCAGTTCTTC. Translating it yields CASSFLREASEQFF.

This clone is a singleton in its sample. The CDR3 is CASSPGGWPETQYF. The CDR3, as DNA: TGTGCCAGCTCACCCGGGGGGTGGCCAGAGACCCAGTACTTC. The chain recombines TRBV18 with TRBJ2-5, with 7 bases fitting TRBD2. The CDR3 length is 14 residues. J lost 4 bases, V lost 3 bases, and 5 bases had no gene match. CDR1 and CDR2 (germline): KGHSH, LQKENI.

The CDR3 is CASSTGEQPQHF. The CDR3 DNA sequence: TGTGCCAGCTCGACAGGGGAGCAGCCCCAGCATTTT. This sequence joins TRBV6-5 and TRBJ1-5; the match to TRBD1 covers 8 bases. Germline CDR1 is MNHEY and CDR2 is SVGAGI. This CDR3 contains 12 residues. Germline trimming cut 8 bases from V and 7 bases from J; bases unmatched to any gene: 4.

This clone came up a few times. The chain links TRBV5-1 to TRBJ1-5; D call uncertain. The CDR3 is made up of 15 amino acids. The V end lost 0 bases, the J end lost 2 bases, and 9 bases lay between the germline ends. Germline CDR1 and CDR2: SGHRS and YFSETQ. CDR3 nucleotide sequence: TGCGCCAGCAGCTTGGGGATCCGGGGCAATCAGCCCCAGCATTTT. Translated, it gives CASSLGIRGNQPQHF.

The chain uses TRBV18 and TRBJ2-7; 8 positions agree with TRBD1. The ends lost 3 bases at V and 5 bases at J; junction bases unmatched: 0. Looked up from germline, CDR1 is KGHSH and CDR2 is LQKENI. CDR3 length: 12 residues. This chain's CDR3 is CASSPDRDEQYF. DNA of the CDR3: TGTGCCAGCTCACCGGACAGGGACGAGCAGTACTTC.

The rearrangement joins TRBV5-1 to TRBJ2-2, with D perhaps TRBD2 (6 bases). The CDR3 extends over 15 amino acids. Germline CDR1 SGHRS, CDR2 YFSETQ. V lost 4 bases and J 3 bases, leaving 13 bases between the germline ends. The CDR3 is CASSPRGIDTGELFF. Here the CDR3 DNA reads TGCGCCAGCAGCCCCCGGGGGATAGACACCGGGGAGCTGTTTTTT. Full variable domain (remainder filled in from reference TRBV5-1 and TRBJ2-2): KAGVTQTPRYLIKTRGQQVTLSCSPISGHRSVSWYQQTPGQGLQFLFEYFSETQRNKGNFPGRFSGRQFSNSRSEMNVSTLELGDSALYLCASSPRGIDTGELFFGEGSRLTVL.

CDR3 region: CAARQGLLPEAFF. CDR3 nucleotides: TGTGCCGCAAGACAGGGGTTGCTTCCTGAAGCTTTCTTT. The chain carries TRBV15 and TRBJ1-1, with TRBD1 identical over 8 bases. Germline assignment: CDR1 LNHNV and CDR2 YYDKDF (reference sequence). The CDR3 length is 13 residues. Germline trimming cut 11 bases from V and 6 bases from J; bases unmatched to any gene: 11.

V is TRBV5-8 and J is TRBJ2-3; 8 bases line up with TRBD2. Germline V gene data show CDR1 as SGHTS and CDR2 as YDEGEE. CDR3 length equals 14 residues. V was clipped by 4 bases and J by 3 bases; unmatched bases: 4. Here the CDR3 DNA reads TGTGCCAGCAGCCGAGCGGGAGAGACAGATACGCAGTATTTT. It yields the protein CASSRAGETDTQYF.

This clone was counted once. This sequence joins TRBV6-1 and TRBJ2-1, with D hard to call. This CDR3 comprises 10 residues. Trimming left V 2 bases short and J 9 bases short, with 2 bases between. Per germline, CDR1 MNHNS and CDR2 SASEGT. The CDR3 nucleotides are TGTGCCAGCAGTGAATTTGAGCAGTTCTTC. Encoded protein: CASSEFEQFF.

CDR3 region: CASGFHRGGFIGQETQYF. The CDR3 region has the DNA TGTGCTAGTGGTTTTCACCGCGGGGGGTTTATCGGGCAAGAGACCCAGTACTTC. This sequence joins TRBV12-5 and TRBJ2-5; 8 positions match TRBD2. CDR1 and CDR2 (germline): LGHNT, FRNRAP. The trim removed 3 bases at V and 2 bases at J, leaving 14 bases unmatched. The CDR3 consists of 18 residues.

The J gene is TRBJ2-1, the V gene TRBV19; 7 bases line up with TRBD2. The CDR3 spans 17 residues. Per germline, CDR1 LNHDA and CDR2 SQIVND (reference sequence). The V and J ends lost 0 bases and 6 bases, in that order; junction bases with no gene match: 11. The CDR3 DNA follows: TGTGCCAGTAGTATAGAGGGAGGGACCAAGGTCCGCAATGAGCAGTTCTTC. Protein: CASSIEGGTKVRNEQFF. Drawing the rest from reference TRBV19 and TRBJ2-1, the complete variable domain is DGGITQSPKYLFRKEGQNVTLSCEQNLNHDAMYWYRQDPGQGLRLIYYSQIVNDFQKGDIAEGYSVSREKKESFPLTVTSAQKNPTAFYLCASSIEGGTKVRNEQFFGPGTRLTVL.

This rearrangement joins TRBV7-2 to TRBJ1-2; tentative D call: TRBD1 (6 bases). The CDR3 totals 14 residues. The germline CDR1 and CDR2 sequences are SGHTA and FQGNSA. Trimming pared 2 bases from V and 7 bases from J, leaving 14 bases between. Written as DNA, the CDR3 is TGTGCCAGCAGCTTAAGGGCGGGGGCGCCTGGCTACACCTTC. It translates to CASSLRAGAPGYTF.

V is TRBV23-1 and J is TRBJ1-1, with D possibly matching TRBD1 (5 bases). TRBV23-1 is reported as an ORF; its role is uncertain. V gave up 4 bases and J gave up 0 bases, with 15 bases separating them. The CDR3 consists of 16 residues. This CDR3 is CASSPIGRGMNTEAFF. CDR3 in DNA: TGCGCCAGCAGTCCTATAGGGCGGGGCATGAACACTGAAGCTTTCTTT.

This chain connects TRBV4-3 to TRBJ1-1, with D unclear. The CDR3 spans 13 residues. Germline assignment: CDR1 LGHNA and CDR2 YSLEER. V was cut by 1 base and J by 5 bases, with 8 bases left in between. CDR3 residues: CASSQAPGTEAFF. The CDR3 DNA sequence: TGCGCCAGCAGCCAAGCCCCCGGGACTGAAGCTTTCTTT.

The chain is built from TRBV9 and TRBJ2-5, with D unclear. The CDR3 has 11 residues. Per germline, CDR1 SGDLS and CDR2 YYNGEE. The V end lost 0 bases, the J end lost 5 bases, and 2 bases lay between the germline ends. CDR3 nucleotides: TGTGCCAGCAGCGTAGCGGAGACCCAGTACTTC. The encoded protein is CASSVAETQYF.

This chain joins TRBV9 and TRBJ2-2; TRBD1 aligns across 7 bases. CDR1 and CDR2 from the germline V gene are SGDLS and YYNGEE. The CDR3 is 17 residues long. Trimming removed 3 bases from V and 1 base from J; junction bases left unmatched: 9. The CDR3 nucleotides read TGTGCCAGCAGCGGCCGGGACAGTTTTTTGAACACCGGGGAGCTGTTTTTT. Translating gives CASSGRDSFLNTGELFF.

V usage is TRBV2 and J usage is TRBJ1-1; D not resolved. The CDR3 loop spans 14 amino acids. The germline V and J ends were trimmed by 6 bases and 0 bases, with 11 bases remaining between them. Germline V CDR1 and CDR2: SNHLY, FYNNEI. The CDR3 nucleotides read TGTGCCAGCAGCCGCGACAAGATGAACACTGAAGCTTTCTTT. This gives the protein CASSRDKMNTEAFF.

The table lists this clone with a count of one. This sequence joins TRBV5-8 and TRBJ1-6; maybe TRBD1 (6 bases). Trimming pared 4 bases from V and 3 bases from J, leaving 11 bases between. The CDR3 consists of 15 residues. Per the germline V gene, CDR1 is SGHTS and CDR2 is YDEGEE. CDR3 region: CASSRPTGYNSPLHF. The DNA of the CDR3 is TGTGCCAGCAGCCGCCCGACAGGCTATAATTCACCCCTCCACTTT.

The chain employs TRBV18 and TRBJ1-5; the D gene is possibly TRBD1 (5 bases). V was clipped by 3 bases and J by 1 base, with 13 bases between them. The CDR3 runs to 16 residues. The germline V gene encodes CDR1 KGHSH and CDR2 LQKENI. The DNA of the CDR3 is TGTGCCAGCTCACCGGTCCGCGGGGCGAGCAATCAGCCCCAGCATTTT. Translation gives CASSPVRGASNQPQHF. Using reference TRBV18 and TRBJ1-5 for the parts outside the CDR3, the full variable domain is NAGVMQNPRHLVRRRGQEARLRCSPMKGHSHVYWYRQLPEEGLKFMVYLQKENIIDESGMPKERFSAEFPKEGPSILRIQQVVRGDSAAYFCASSPVRGASNQPQHFGDGTRLSIL.